In this sample, the clone carrying this T cell receptor beta chain turned up many times. The antigen is undetermined. This record comes from a study of Graves' ophthalmopathy and Graves' hyperthyroidism. Study-wide points: Detected in blood as well were most expanded thyroid clonotypes with frequency above 0.001.

Moderate-to-severe activity, CAS at least 3, NOSPECS at least 4 and duration under 3 months characterized donors with ophthalmopathy. Diagnosis was based on clinical symptoms, serum thyroxine, TRAb, thyroid ultrasound and orbital computed tomography. Amplified TCR beta CDR3 regions were obtained using RNA transcripts as template. First-round RT-PCR relied on HTBI primers, and a second-round multiplex PCR came next. One entry per CDR3 protein, called by TCRdb with MiXCR from the multiplex PCR reads. The sample contains under 350,000 distinct CDR3 sequences, about 17% of which appear only once. Specimen: peripheral blood. The TCR originated in an adult man with Graves' ophthalmopathy.

Here the CDR3 DNA reads TGTGCCAGCCGCCTGGAGGGAAGCTCTGGAAACACCATATATTTT. Translating it yields CASRLEGSSGNTIYF. V usage is TRBV28 and J usage is TRBJ1-3; no definite D call. Trimming stripped 8 bases from V and 0 bases from J, with 14 bases between. Germline-derived CDR1 and CDR2 are MDHEN and SYDVKM. CDR3 size: 15 residues.